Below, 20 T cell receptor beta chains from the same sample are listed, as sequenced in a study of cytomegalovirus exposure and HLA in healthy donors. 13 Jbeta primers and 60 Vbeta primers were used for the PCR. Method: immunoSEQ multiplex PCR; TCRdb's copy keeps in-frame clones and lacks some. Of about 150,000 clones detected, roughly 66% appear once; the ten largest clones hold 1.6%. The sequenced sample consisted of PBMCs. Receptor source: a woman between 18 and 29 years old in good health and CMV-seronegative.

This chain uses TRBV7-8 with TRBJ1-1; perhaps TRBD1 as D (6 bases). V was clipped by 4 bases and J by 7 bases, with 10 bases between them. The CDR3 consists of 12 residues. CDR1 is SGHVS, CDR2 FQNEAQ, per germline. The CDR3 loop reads CASSSGEDEAFF. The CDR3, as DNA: TGTGCCAGCAGCTCAGGGGAAGATGAAGCTTTCTTT.

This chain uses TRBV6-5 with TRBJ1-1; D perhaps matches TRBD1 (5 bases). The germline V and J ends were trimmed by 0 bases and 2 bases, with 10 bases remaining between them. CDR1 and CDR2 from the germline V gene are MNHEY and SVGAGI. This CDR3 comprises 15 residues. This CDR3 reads CASSYSGVVNTEAFF. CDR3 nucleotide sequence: TGTGCCAGCAGTTACTCAGGGGTGGTAAACACTGAAGCTTTCTTT.

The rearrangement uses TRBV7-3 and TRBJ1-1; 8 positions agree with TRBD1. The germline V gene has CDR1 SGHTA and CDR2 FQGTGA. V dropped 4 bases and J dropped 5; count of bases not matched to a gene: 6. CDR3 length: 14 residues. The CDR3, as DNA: TGTGCCAGCAGCTCAACAGGGGGTAGGACTGAAGCTTTCTTT. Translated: CASSSTGGRTEAFF.

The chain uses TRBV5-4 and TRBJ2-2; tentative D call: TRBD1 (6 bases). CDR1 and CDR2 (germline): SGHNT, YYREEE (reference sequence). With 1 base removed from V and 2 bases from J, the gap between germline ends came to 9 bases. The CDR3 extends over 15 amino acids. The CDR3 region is CASSLPGQNTGELFF. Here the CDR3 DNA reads TGTGCCAGCAGCTTGCCGGGACAAAACACCGGGGAGCTGTTTTTT.

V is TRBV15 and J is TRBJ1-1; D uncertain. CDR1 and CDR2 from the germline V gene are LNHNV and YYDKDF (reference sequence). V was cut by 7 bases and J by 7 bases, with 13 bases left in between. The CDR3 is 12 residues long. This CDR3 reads CATKTSLNEAFF. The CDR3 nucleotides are TGTGCCACCAAGACTAGTCTAAATGAAGCTTTCTTT.

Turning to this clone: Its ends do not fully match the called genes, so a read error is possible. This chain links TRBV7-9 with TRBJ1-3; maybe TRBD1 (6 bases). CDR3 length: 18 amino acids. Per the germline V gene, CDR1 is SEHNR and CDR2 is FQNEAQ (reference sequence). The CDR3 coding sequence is TGTTCCAGCAGCTTAGACTACAGGGCCTCGAGCTCTGGAAACACCATATATTTT. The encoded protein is CSSSLDYRASSSGNTIYF.

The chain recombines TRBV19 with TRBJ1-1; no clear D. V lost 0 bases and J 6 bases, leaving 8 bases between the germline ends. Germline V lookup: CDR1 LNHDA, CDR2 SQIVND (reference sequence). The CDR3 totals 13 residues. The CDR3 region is CASSIDPLSEAFF. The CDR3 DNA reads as TGTGCCAGTAGTATAGACCCCTTGTCTGAAGCTTTCTTT.

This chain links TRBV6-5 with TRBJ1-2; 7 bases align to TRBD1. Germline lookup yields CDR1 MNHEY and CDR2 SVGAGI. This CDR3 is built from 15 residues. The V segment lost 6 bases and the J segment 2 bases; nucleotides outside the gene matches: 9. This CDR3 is CASRGLTGPNYGYTF. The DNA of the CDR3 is TGTGCCAGCAGGGGGTTGACAGGGCCCAACTATGGCTACACCTTC.

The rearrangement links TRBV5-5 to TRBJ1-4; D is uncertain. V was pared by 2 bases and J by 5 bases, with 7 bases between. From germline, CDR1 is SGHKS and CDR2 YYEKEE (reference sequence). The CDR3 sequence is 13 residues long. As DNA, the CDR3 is TGTGCCAGCAGCTTCTCAGGCAATGAAAAACTGTTTTTT. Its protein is CASSFSGNEKLFF.

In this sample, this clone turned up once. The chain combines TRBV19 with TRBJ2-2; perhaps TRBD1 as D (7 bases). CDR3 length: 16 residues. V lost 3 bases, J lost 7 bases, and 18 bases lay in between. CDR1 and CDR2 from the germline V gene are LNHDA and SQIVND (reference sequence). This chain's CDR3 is CASSMDPGRGVGELFF. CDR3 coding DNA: TGTGCCAGTAGTATGGACCCGGGCAGGGGGGTCGGGGAGCTGTTTTTT.

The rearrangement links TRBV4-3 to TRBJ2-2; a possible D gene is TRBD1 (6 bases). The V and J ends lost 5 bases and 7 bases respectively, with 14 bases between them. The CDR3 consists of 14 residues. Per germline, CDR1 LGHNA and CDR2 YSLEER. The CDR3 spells CASSKQGAGGELFF. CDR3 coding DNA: TGCGCCAGCAGCAAACAGGGAGCTGGCGGGGAGCTGTTTTTT.

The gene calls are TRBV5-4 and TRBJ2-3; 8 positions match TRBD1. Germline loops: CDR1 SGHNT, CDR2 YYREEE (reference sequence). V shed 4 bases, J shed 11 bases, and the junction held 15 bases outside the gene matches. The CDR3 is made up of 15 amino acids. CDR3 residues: CASSLTMKQGEGQYF. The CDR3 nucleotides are TGTGCCAGCAGCCTAACGATGAAACAGGGGGAAGGGCAGTATTTT.

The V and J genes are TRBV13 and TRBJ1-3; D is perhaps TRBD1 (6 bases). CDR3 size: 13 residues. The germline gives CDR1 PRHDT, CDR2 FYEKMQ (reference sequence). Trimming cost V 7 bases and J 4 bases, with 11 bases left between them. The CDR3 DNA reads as TGTGCCAGCACCACAGGGTCCGGAAACACCATATATTTT. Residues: CASTTGSGNTIYF.

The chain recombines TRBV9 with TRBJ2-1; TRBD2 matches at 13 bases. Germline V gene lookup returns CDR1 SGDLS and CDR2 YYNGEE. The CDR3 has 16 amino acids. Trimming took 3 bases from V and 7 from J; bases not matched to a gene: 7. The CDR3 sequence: CASSALTSGRGNEQFF. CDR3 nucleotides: TGTGCCAGCAGCGCTCTAACTAGCGGGAGGGGGAATGAGCAGTTCTTC.

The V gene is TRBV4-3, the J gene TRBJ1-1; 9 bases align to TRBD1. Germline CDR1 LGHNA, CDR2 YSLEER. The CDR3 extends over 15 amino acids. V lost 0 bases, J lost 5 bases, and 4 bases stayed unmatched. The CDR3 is CASSQEVGQGTEAFF. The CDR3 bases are TGCGCCAGCAGCCAAGAGGTTGGACAGGGGACTGAAGCTTTCTTT.

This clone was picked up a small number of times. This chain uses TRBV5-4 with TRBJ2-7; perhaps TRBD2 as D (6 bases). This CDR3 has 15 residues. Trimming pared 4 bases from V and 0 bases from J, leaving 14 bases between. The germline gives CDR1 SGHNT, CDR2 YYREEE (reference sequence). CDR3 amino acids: CASSPGGRHSYEQYF. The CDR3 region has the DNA TGTGCCAGCAGCCCCGGAGGGCGGCACTCCTACGAGCAGTACTTC.

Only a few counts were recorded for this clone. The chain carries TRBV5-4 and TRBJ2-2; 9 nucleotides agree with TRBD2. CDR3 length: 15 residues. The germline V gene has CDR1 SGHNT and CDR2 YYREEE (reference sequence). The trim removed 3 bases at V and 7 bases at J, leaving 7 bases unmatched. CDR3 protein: CASSWAAGGIGELFF. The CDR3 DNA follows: TGTGCCAGCAGCTGGGCTGCGGGGGGGATCGGGGAGCTGTTTTTT.

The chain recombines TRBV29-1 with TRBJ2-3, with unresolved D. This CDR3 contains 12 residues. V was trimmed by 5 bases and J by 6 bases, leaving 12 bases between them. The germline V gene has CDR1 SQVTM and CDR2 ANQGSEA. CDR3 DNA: TGCAGCGTTCTGGTCTCCGGGGATACGCAGTATTTT. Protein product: CSVLVSGDTQYF.

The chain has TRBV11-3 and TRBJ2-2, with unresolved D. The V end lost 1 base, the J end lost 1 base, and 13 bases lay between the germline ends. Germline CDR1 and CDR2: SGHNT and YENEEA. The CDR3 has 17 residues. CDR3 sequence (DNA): TGTGCCAGCAGCTTAGGCCCCCAGTGGCAGAACACCGGGGAGCTGTTTTTT. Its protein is CASSLGPQWQNTGELFF.

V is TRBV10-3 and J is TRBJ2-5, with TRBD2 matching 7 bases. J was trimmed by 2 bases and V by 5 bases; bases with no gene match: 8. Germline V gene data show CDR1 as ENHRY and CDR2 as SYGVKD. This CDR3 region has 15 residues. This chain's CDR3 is CAISHQISGQETQYF. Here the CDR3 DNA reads TGTGCCATCAGTCATCAAATTAGCGGGCAAGAGACCCAGTACTTC.